This section outlines one T cell receptor beta chain sequence together with its context. The antigen is not known. Participating donors were healthy, HIV-negative adults free of recent acute infections or vaccinations. Splitting of CD4+ cells produced CD45RA+ naive and CD45RA-negative memory subsets. This table comes from immunoSEQ multiplex PCR, and its TCRdb copy is limited to in-frame clones, with some not included. This table holds 2 million to 3 million clones, more than 80% found once. The data were obtained in a study of shared clonotypes between healthy human individuals. Study observations and caveats: Generation probability values for non-shared clonotypes were lower than those for clonotypes shared by all four donors. Researchers sampled only blood; tissue repertoires likely differ.

Material for sequencing was naive CD4+ T cells sorted from blood. Described subset: CD45RA+ positively selected. This clonotype was obtained from a man between 18 and 35 years old in good health.

CDR3 region: CASSFGDYNEQFF. Written as DNA, the CDR3 is TGCGCCAGCAGCTTTGGGGATTACAATGAGCAGTTCTTC. J is TRBJ2-1 and V is TRBV5-1; D call uncertain. With 2 bases removed from V and 4 bases from J, the gap between germline ends came to 7 bases. Germline-derived CDR1 and CDR2 are SGHRS and YFSETQ. There are 13 residues in the CDR3.